These T cell receptor beta chains were read from a single sample in a study of radiotherapy plus CTLA-4 blockade in lung cancer. Clones were read by immunoSEQ multiplex PCR, and TCRdb kept only the in-frame ones, dropping some. The sample includes around 110,000 clones, 81% seen only once; the top ten take around 3.3%. The specimen comprised peripheral blood, sampled from a patient treated with radiotherapy plus ipilimumab. The origin of the receptors is a human donor with non-small cell lung cancer that progressed on radiotherapy plus ipilimumab. Some clones in this sample may be carry-over from other donors' samples. The CDR3 runs from the conserved cysteine through the conserved F or W. A D gene is named only where the DNA matches it firmly. Some rows mark clone size as missing; the rest say once, few, many or name a class of expanded clone.

D gene	J gene	clone size	V gene	CDR3 protein	CDR3 DNA
.	TRBJ1-5	few	TRBV18	CASSPGAGPQHF	TGTGCCAGCTCTCCGGGGGCGGGGCCCCAGCATTTT
.	TRBJ1-2	.	TRBV18	CASSGGPNYGYTF	TGTGCCAGCTCGGGGGGGCCTAACTATGGCTACACCTTC
.	TRBJ1-5	few	TRBV12-2	CASRQLPLTTGRGPASNQPQHF	TGTGCAAGTCGCCAACTCCCTCTGACAACCGGAAGGGGGCCAGCTAGCAATCAGCCCCAGCATTTT
.	TRBJ1-1	few	TRBV5-6	CASSLFGVLNTEAFF	TGTGCCAGCAGCTTGTTCGGGGTATTGAACACTGAAGCTTTCTTT
.	TRBJ2-7	.	TRBV5-1	CASSLRLANEQYF	TGCGCCAGCAGCTTAAGGCTAGCGAACGAGCAGTACTTC
.	TRBJ2-1	.	TRBV6-6	CASNGGPGNEQFF	TGTGCCAGCAACGGGGGGCCCGGCAATGAGCAGTTCTTC
TRBD2	TRBJ2-5	.	TRBV4-1	CASSQEVAGEETQYF	TGCGCCAGCAGCCAAGAGGTAGCGGGGGAAGAGACCCAGTACTTC
.	TRBJ2-5	.	TRBV7-2	CASSLNKGRGETQYF	TGTGCCAGCAGCTTAAACAAGGGGCGAGGGGAGACCCAGTACTTC
TRBD2	TRBJ2-6	.	TRBV9	CASSPSGAVGSGANVLTF	TGTGCCAGCAGCCCTAGCGGGGCCGTAGGCTCTGGGGCCAACGTCCTGACTTTC
.	TRBJ2-7	.	TRBV4-3	CASSQAPLSSGASYEQYF	TGCGCCAGCAGCCAAGCCCCGCTGAGCTCAGGGGCTTCCTACGAGCAGTACTTC
.	TRBJ1-5	.	TRBV11-2	CASSFNSNQPQHF	TGTGCCAGCAGCTTTAATTCCAATCAGCCCCAGCATTTT
.	TRBJ1-1	.	TRBV25-1	CASSEGWGAVHTEAFF	TGTGCCAGCAGTGAAGGGTGGGGGGCGGTGCACACTGAAGCTTTCTTT
TRBD1	TRBJ1-2	.	TRBV5-6	CASSRQGLYYGYTF	TGTGCCAGCAGCCGACAGGGGTTATACTATGGCTACACCTTC
.	TRBJ2-1	.	TRBV5-6	CASTETGDNNEQFF	TGTGCCAGCACCGAGACTGGAGATAACAATGAGCAGTTCTTC
.	TRBJ2-1	.	TRBV11-2	CASSPGPGSYNEQFF	TGTGCCAGCAGCCCCGGGCCGGGATCTTACAATGAGCAGTTCTTC
.	TRBJ2-1	.	TRBV18	CASSPVQGEDEQFF	TGTGCCAGCTCACCCGTACAGGGTGAGGATGAGCAGTTCTTC
TRBD1	TRBJ1-1	.	TRBV7-8	CASSLTGADTEAFF	TGTGCCAGCAGCTTAACAGGGGCCGACACTGAAGCTTTCTTT
TRBD1	TRBJ2-7	.	TRBV2	CASAMTGSVHEQYF	TGTGCCAGCGCTATGACAGGGAGCGTCCACGAGCAGTACTTC
TRBD1	TRBJ1-1	.	TRBV7-2	CASSLGWDRAFRSTEAFF	TGTGCCAGCAGCTTAGGCTGGGACAGGGCCTTTAGGAGCACTGAAGCTTTCTTT
.	TRBJ2-1	.	TRBV6-1	CASVLIDNEQFF	TGTGCCAGCGTCCTCATAGACAATGAGCAGTTCTTC
TRBD1	TRBJ1-5	once	TRBV5-1	CASSKGTGETPQHF	TGCGCCAGCAGCAAGGGGACAGGGGAAACGCCCCAGCATTTT
.	TRBJ1-2	.	TRBV5-4	CASSSAAGRSYTF	TGTGCCAGCAGCTCGGCGGCGGGCCGGAGCTACACCTTC
.	TRBJ2-7	once	TRBV5-1	CASSGTPTSSYEQYF	TGCGCCAGCAGCGGTACCCCGACTAGCTCCTACGAGCAGTACTTC
.	TRBJ1-6	.	TRBV27	CASSPWRNSPLHF	TGTGCCAGCAGTCCCTGGAGAAATTCACCCCTCCACTTT
.	TRBJ1-4	.	TRBV28	CASSALGEGTNEKLFF	TGTGCCAGCAGCGCCCTTGGGGAGGGCACTAATGAAAAACTGTTTTTT
.	TRBJ1-5	.	TRBV2	CASSYLSGNQPQHF	TGTGCCAGCAGTTATTTGTCGGGCAATCAGCCCCAGCATTTT
.	TRBJ2-5	.	TRBV19	CASSIMGRLETQYF	TGTGCCAGTAGTATAATGGGCAGGTTGGAGACCCAGTACTTC
TRBD1	TRBJ1-2	.	TRBV19	CASSAYRGNYGYTF	TGTGCCAGTAGTGCCTACAGGGGTAACTATGGCTACACCTTC
TRBD1	TRBJ1-2	.	TRBV6-5	CASSWDSGYGYTF	TGTGCCAGCAGCTGGGACAGCGGCTATGGCTACACCTTC
TRBD2	TRBJ2-5	.	TRBV25-1	CASSEWGGWETQYF	TGTGCCAGCAGTGAATGGGGGGGGTGGGAGACCCAGTACTTC
.	TRBJ2-3	once	TRBV10-3	CAISESTGETDTQYF	TGTGCCATCAGTGAGTCGACCGGGGAGACAGATACGCAGTATTTT